The T cell receptor (beta chain) described here comes from a study of cytomegalovirus exposure and HLA in healthy donors. Study-wide background: An earlier analysis identified more than 95 million unique TCR beta sequences in approximately 190 million T cells. General study results and limits: Clonal expansion, a later analysis showed, was greater in HLA-associated TCR beta chains than in equally common others. Common viral pathogens (according to a later analysis) appeared linked to several of the most significant clusters.

A remark on this clone: Its antigen is not identified.

CDR1 SGHKS and CDR2 YYEKEE come from the germline V gene (reference sequence). The CDR3 sequence is 15 residues long. V shed 1 base and J shed 0 bases, with 11 bases lying between them. With 60 Vbeta and 13 Jbeta primers, the PCR was carried out. The data were produced by immunoSEQ multiplex PCR, yet TCRdb's version contains in-frame clones alone and is incomplete. The data include more than 95,000 clones; the top ten clones carry about 2.2%. The chain recombines TRBV5-5 with TRBJ2-7; D might be TRBD1 (6 bases). The TCR sequence derives from a man aged 35 to 55 in good health and CMV-seronegative. The sequencing input was PBMCs. Here the CDR3 DNA reads TGTGCCAGCAGCTTGCACGGACAGAGCTCCTACGAGCAGTACTTC. Its protein is CASSLHGQSSYEQYF.